This entry is about one TCR beta chain. The sample comes from a study of cytomegalovirus exposure and HLA in healthy donors. PCR used 60 Vbeta primers and 13 Jbeta primers. Data came from immunoSEQ multiplex PCR; TCRdb stores just in-frame clones and leaves some out. This sample carries about 110,000 clones, roughly four fifths of them seen once, and the ten largest clones take 1.5% to 2%. The receptor was derived from a man in his forties or fifties in good health and CMV-seronegative. Sample: PBMCs.

The CDR3 reads CASSPTGGSGTEAFF. The CDR3 nucleotides are TGTGCCAGCAGTCCAACAGGGGGCTCTGGTACTGAAGCTTTCTTT. The chain is built from TRBV6-1 and TRBJ1-1; TRBD1 agrees at 9 bases. The CDR3 spans 15 residues. Germline CDR1 is MNHNS and CDR2 is SASEGT. Unmatched junction bases numbered 9, after V lost 5 bases and J lost 5 bases.